The sequence of this TCR beta chain was determined in a study of persistence of HIV-infected CD4 T cells. The libraries were made with immunoSEQ version 4 in survey mode. Using immunoSEQ multiplex PCR, the repertoire was profiled, and TCRdb retains in-frame clones only, with some absent. The sample holds roughly 35,000 clones, roughly 86% seen once. The CDR3 extends over 15 amino acids. From germline, CDR1 is SGHNT and CDR2 YENEEA. With V trimmed by 1 base and J by 4 bases, 2 bases remained unmatched. Anti-CD3/anti-CD28 beads served as a nonspecific positive control stimulus. Sorting of responding CD4+ T cells relied on upregulated CD40 ligand together with CD69. Note on this clone: Its antigen is as yet unknown.

The specimen comprised CD4+ T cells sorted from PBMCs after approximately 20-hour stimulation, sampled from a patient who received antiretroviral therapy. The TCR originated in an adult man with HIV who was CMV-seropositive. V gene TRBV11-3 combines with J gene TRBJ2-1, with 9 nucleotides matching TRBD2. The CDR3 coding sequence is TGTGCCAGCAGCTTAGGACTAGCGGTGTACAATGAGCAGTTCTTC. Protein product: CASSLGLAVYNEQFF.